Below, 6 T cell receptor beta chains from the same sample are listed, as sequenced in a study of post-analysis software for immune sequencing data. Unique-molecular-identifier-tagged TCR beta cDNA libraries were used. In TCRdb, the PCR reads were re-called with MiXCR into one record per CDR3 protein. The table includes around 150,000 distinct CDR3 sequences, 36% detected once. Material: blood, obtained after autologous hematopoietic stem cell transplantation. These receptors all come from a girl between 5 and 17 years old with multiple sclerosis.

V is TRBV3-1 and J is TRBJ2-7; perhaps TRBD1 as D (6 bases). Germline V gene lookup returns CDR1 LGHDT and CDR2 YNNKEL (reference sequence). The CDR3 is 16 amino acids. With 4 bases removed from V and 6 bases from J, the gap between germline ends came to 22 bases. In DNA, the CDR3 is TGTGCCAGCAGCCCGACCTCCGGGACATCCTATAGCGAGCAGTACTTC. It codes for CASSPTSGTSYSEQYF.

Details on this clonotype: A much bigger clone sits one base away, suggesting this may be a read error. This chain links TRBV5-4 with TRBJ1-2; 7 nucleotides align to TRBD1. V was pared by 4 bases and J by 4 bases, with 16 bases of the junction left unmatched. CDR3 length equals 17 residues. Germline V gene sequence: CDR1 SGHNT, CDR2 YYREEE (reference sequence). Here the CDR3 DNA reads TGTGCCAGCAGCCCGTGGGGGTCAGGGGGAAATGGCTATGGCTACACCTTC. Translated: CASSPWGSGGNGYGYTF. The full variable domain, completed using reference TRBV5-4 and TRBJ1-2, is ETGVTQSPTHLIKTRGQQVTLRCSSQSGHNTVSWYQQALGQGPQFIFQYYREEENGRGNFPPRFSGLQFPNYSSELNVNALELDDSALYLCASSPWGSGGNGYGYTFGSGTRLTVV.

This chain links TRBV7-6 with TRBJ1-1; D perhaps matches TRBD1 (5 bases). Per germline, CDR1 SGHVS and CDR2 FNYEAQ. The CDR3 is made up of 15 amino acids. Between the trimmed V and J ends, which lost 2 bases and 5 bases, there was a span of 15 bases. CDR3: CASSLPPGRSTEAFF. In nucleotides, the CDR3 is TGTGCCAGCAGCTTACCTCCAGGGAGAAGTACTGAAGCTTTCTTT.

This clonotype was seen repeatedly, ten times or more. The CDR3 region is CASSGTSGRRNEQFF. The CDR3 coding sequence is TGTGCCAGCAGTGGGACTAGCGGGAGACGCAATGAGCAGTTCTTC. This chain connects TRBV2 to TRBJ2-1, with 13 bases fitting TRBD2. The CDR3 totals 15 residues. Germline V CDR1 and CDR2: SNHLY, FYNNEI. J gave up 6 bases and V 4 bases, and 3 bases lay outside the gene matches.

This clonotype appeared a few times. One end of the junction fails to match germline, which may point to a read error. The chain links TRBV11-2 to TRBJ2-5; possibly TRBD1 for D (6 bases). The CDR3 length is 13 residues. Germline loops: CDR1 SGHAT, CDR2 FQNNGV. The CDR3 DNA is TGTGCCAGCAGTTTAGTTAGGGGGGAGACCCAGTACTTC. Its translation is CASSLVRGETQYF.

CDR3 protein: CASSLMGGTSSYEQYF. DNA of the CDR3: TGTGCCAGCAGTTTAATGGGTGGGACGAGCTCCTACGAGCAGTACTTC. The chain combines TRBV27 with TRBJ2-7; D possibly matches TRBD1 or TRBD2 (5 bases each). The germline V and J ends were trimmed by 2 bases and 0 bases, with 14 bases remaining between them. The germline CDR1 and CDR2 sequences are MNHEY and SMNVEV (reference sequence). This CDR3 is built from 16 residues.